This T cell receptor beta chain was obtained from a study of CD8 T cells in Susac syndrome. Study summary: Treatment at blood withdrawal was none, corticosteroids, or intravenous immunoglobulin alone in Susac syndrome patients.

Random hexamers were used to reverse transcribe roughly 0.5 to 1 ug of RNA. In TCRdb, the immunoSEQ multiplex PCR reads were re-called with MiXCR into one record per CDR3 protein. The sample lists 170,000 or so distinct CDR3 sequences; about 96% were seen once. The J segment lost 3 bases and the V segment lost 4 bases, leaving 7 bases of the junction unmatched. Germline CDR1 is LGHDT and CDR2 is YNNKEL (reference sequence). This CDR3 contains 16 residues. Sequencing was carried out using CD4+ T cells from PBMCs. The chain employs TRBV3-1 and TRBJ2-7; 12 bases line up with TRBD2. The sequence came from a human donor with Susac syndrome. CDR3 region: CASSRGLAGEGYEQYF. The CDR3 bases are TGTGCCAGCAGCCGGGGACTAGCGGGCGAAGGCTACGAGCAGTACTTC.